Each of the 29 T cell receptor beta chains below was sequenced from the same sample in a study of T cells in pancreatic ductal adenocarcinoma. The table came from immunoSEQ multiplex PCR; TCRdb's copy has only in-frame clones and leaves some out. The table includes 4,800 or so clones, around 80% detected once. The selected patients with pancreatic ductal adenocarcinoma had surgery but no neoadjuvant therapy. Material for sequencing was pancreatic tumor tissue. These receptors originate from a human donor with pancreatic ductal adenocarcinoma. The donor label of this sample is uncertain.

CDR3 protein: CASSRGGALSSYEQYF. CDR3 nucleotides: TGTGCCAGCAGCCGGGGGGGGGCCCTAAGCTCCTACGAGCAGTACTTC. The gene calls are TRBV14 and TRBJ2-7; a weak D match, TRBD2 (7 bases). Deletions cut 4 bases from V and 0 bases from J, with 16 bases between. This CDR3 has 16 residues. CDR1 SGHDN and CDR2 FVKESK come from the germline V gene.

The V gene is TRBV27, the J gene TRBJ1-3; TRBD1 is a possible D gene (5 bases). Trimming removed 2 bases at V and 3 bases at J, with 14 bases between. CDR1 is MNHEY and CDR2 is SMNVEV in the germline V gene (reference sequence). This CDR3 comprises 16 residues. The CDR3 loop is CASSLTPGTSGNTIYF. The CDR3 region has the DNA TGTGCCAGCAGTTTAACCCCAGGGACCAGTGGAAACACCATATATTTT.

The gene calls are TRBV7-4 and TRBJ2-7, with a tentative D call TRBD2 (6 bases). Per the germline V gene, CDR1 is SGHVT and CDR2 is SQSDAQ. The CDR3 consists of 14 residues. The ends were cut back, 3 bases at V and 0 bases at J, with 9 bases in the middle. CDR3 amino acids: CASSFGGASYEQYF. CDR3 DNA: TGTGCCAGCAGCTTCGGCGGGGCCTCCTACGAGCAGTACTTC.

This clone was seen a single time. J is TRBJ1-2 and V is TRBV13; D is possibly TRBD1 (5 bases). The germline CDR1 and CDR2 sequences are PRHDT and FYEKMQ (reference sequence). V dropped 1 base and J dropped 2 bases, with 11 bases sitting between them. The CDR3 consists of 15 residues. DNA for the CDR3: TGTGCCAGCAGCTTAGACCGGGACGGCAACTATGGCTACACCTTC. This codes for CASSLDRDGNYGYTF.

CDR3 bases: TGTGCCAGCAGCTACGGAGAGATCTTCGGACTAGCCTCCTACGAGCAGTACTTC. It codes for CASSYGEIFGLASYEQYF. The gene calls are TRBV11-3 and TRBJ2-7; 8 nucleotides match TRBD2. The CDR3 loop spans 18 amino acids. The germline gives CDR1 SGHNT, CDR2 YENEEA. V shed 4 bases and J 0 bases; nucleotides not matched to a gene: 14.

The chain combines TRBV5-4 with TRBJ1-2; 8 bases line up with TRBD1. V shed 4 bases and J 0 bases; nucleotides not matched to a gene: 14. Looked up from germline, CDR1 is SGHNT and CDR2 is YYREEE (reference sequence). CDR3 length equals 18 residues. The CDR3 nucleotides are TGTGCCAGCAGCCTTACTCTGGGGACAGGCATAGCTAACTATGGCTACACCTTC. Translating it yields CASSLTLGTGIANYGYTF.

This chain connects TRBV4-2 to TRBJ2-7; D is unresolved. V lost 1 base and J lost 0, with 7 bases in between. CDR3 length equals 14 residues. Germline V gives CDR1 LGHNA, CDR2 YNFKEQ. CDR3 sequence (DNA): TGTGCCAGCAGCCAAGCACGTACCTCCTACGAGCAGTACTTC. Amino acids: CASSQARTSYEQYF.

V and J are TRBV7-6 and TRBJ2-5; no firm D call. This CDR3 spans 13 amino acids. In germline, CDR1 is SGHVS, CDR2 FNYEAQ. V was cut by 2 bases and J by 1 base, with 5 bases left in between. CDR3 loop: CASSLRLQETQYF. The CDR3 nucleotides are TGTGCCAGCAGCTTAAGGCTCCAAGAGACCCAGTACTTC.

This clone is a singleton in its sample. The chain joins TRBV9 to TRBJ2-1; D possibly corresponds to TRBD2 (9 bases). Germline V CDR1 and CDR2: SGDLS, YYNGEE. Deletions cut 0 bases from V and 8 bases from J, with 24 bases between. The CDR3 runs 18 residues. The CDR3 protein is CASSVAPGGGRDPHEQFF. For the CDR3, the DNA is TGTGCCAGCAGCGTAGCCCCAGGGGGCGGGAGGGATCCGCATGAGCAGTTCTTC. The variable domain in full, completed from reference TRBV9 and TRBJ2-1, reads DSGVTQTPKHLITATGQRVTLRCSPRSGDLSVYWYQQSLDQGLQFLIQYYNGEERAKGNILERFSAQQFPDLHSELNLSSLELGDSALYFCASSVAPGGGRDPHEQFFGPGTRLTVL.

V gene TRBV11-2 combines with J gene TRBJ2-1; the match to TRBD2 covers 8 bases. The germline gives CDR1 SGHAT, CDR2 FQNNGV. V lost 0 bases to trimming and J lost 6 bases; unmatched junction nucleotides: 4. This CDR3 spans 15 amino acids. Written as DNA, the CDR3 is TGTGCCAGCAGCTTAGATCTAGCGGGCAGCAATGAGCAGTTCTTC. Translation: CASSLDLAGSNEQFF.

V gene TRBV27 combines with J gene TRBJ2-7; tentatively, D is TRBD2 (5 bases). Trimming removed 4 bases at V and 3 bases at J, with 10 bases between. Per the germline V gene, CDR1 is MNHEY and CDR2 is SMNVEV (reference sequence). CDR3 length: 13 residues. The CDR3 DNA sequence: TGTGCCAGCAGTTCCTCAGGAGGCTACGAGCAGTACTTC. Translated, it gives CASSSSGGYEQYF.

In DNA form, the CDR3 reads TGTGCCAGCAGCGTAGGAGGGGCCACCATATATTTT. Translation gives CASSVGGATIYF. V usage is TRBV9 and J usage is TRBJ1-3, with D maybe TRBD1 (5 bases). V gave up 0 bases and J gave up 9 bases, with 7 bases separating them. CDR3 length: 12 amino acids. Looked up from germline, CDR1 is SGDLS and CDR2 is YYNGEE.

The chain is built from TRBV29-1 and TRBJ1-2, with TRBD1 identical over 9 bases. From germline, CDR1 is SQVTM and CDR2 ANQGSEA. V shed 0 bases, J shed 2 bases, and the junction held 7 bases outside the gene matches. The CDR3 spans 16 residues. The CDR3 loop is CSVEDPGQGTNYGYTF. The CDR3, as DNA: TGCAGCGTTGAAGATCCCGGACAGGGGACGAACTATGGCTACACCTTC.

This chain connects TRBV5-1 to TRBJ2-1; TRBD1 matches 7 bases. The CDR3 has 15 amino acids. Unmatched junction bases numbered 6, after V lost 4 bases and J lost 2 bases. CDR1 SGHRS and CDR2 YFSETQ come from the germline V gene. This chain's CDR3 is CASSHSGTAYNEQFF. DNA of the CDR3: TGCGCCAGCAGCCACTCCGGGACAGCCTACAATGAGCAGTTCTTC.

This clone was recorded only once. The CDR3 nucleotides are TGCGCCAGCAGCTTGTCCACAGGGCTCTCTGGGGCCAACGTCCTGACTTTC. Encoded protein: CASSLSTGLSGANVLTF. This sequence joins TRBV5-1 and TRBJ2-6; possible D gene TRBD1, 6 bases. This CDR3 is 17 amino acids long. V gave up 1 base and J gave up 0 bases, with 11 bases separating them. Germline V gives CDR1 SGHRS, CDR2 YFSETQ.

This clone was detected once. This chain joins TRBV9 and TRBJ2-1, with 9 positions matching TRBD2. V dropped 1 base and J dropped 8; count of bases not matched to a gene: 13. CDR3 size: 17 residues. Germline CDR1 reads SGDLS; CDR2 reads YYNGEE. The DNA for the CDR3 is TGTGCCAGCAGCGTAAGGATAGCGGGAGATTCAGTGTATGAGCAGTTCTTC. As protein: CASSVRIAGDSVYEQFF.

The genes are TRBV2 and TRBJ1-1; the D is unclear. The CDR3 runs 13 residues. V gave up 6 bases and J gave up 9 bases, with 17 bases separating them. Germline CDR1 SNHLY, CDR2 FYNNEI. The CDR3 spells CASRRVRRIKAFF. As DNA, the CDR3 is TGTGCCAGCAGGCGGGTCCGCAGGATTAAAGCTTTCTTT.

The V call is TRBV7-9, the J call TRBJ1-2, with 9 bases lining up with TRBD1. Germline V gives CDR1 SEHNR, CDR2 FQNEAQ (reference sequence). V gave up 5 bases and J gave up 2 bases; unmatched junction bases: 9. The CDR3 contains 16 residues. The CDR3 loop is CASSSLRDRVNYGYTF. The DNA for the CDR3 is TGTGCCAGCAGCAGTCTCCGGGACAGGGTCAACTATGGCTACACCTTC. Using reference TRBV7-9 and TRBJ1-2 for the parts outside the CDR3, the full variable domain is DTGVSQNPRHKITKRGQNVTFRCDPISEHNRLYWYRQTLGQGPEFLTYFQNEAQLEKSRLLSDRFSAERPKGSFSTLEIQRTEQGDSAMYLCASSSLRDRVNYGYTFGSGTRLTVV.

This clone was seen a few times. V is TRBV7-2 and J is TRBJ2-1; 14 nucleotides agree with TRBD2. The V and J ends lost 0 bases and 0 bases, in that order; junction bases with no gene match: 13. Germline CDR1 SGHTA, CDR2 FQGNSA. This CDR3 comprises 22 residues. CDR3 amino acids: CASSLAVPTSGRADSSYNEQFF. The DNA for the CDR3 is TGTGCCAGCAGCTTAGCAGTACCGACTAGCGGGAGGGCCGATAGCTCCTACAATGAGCAGTTCTTC.

The V and J genes are TRBV12-5 and TRBJ2-3; D gene uncertain. From germline, CDR1 is LGHNT and CDR2 FRNRAP. This CDR3 spans 10 amino acids. Trimming removed 8 bases at V and 5 bases at J, with 5 bases between. The CDR3 DNA is TGTGCTAGTTCGCGAGATACGCAGTATTTT. Its protein is CASSRDTQYF.

This sequence joins TRBV12-5 and TRBJ2-2, with 13 bases aligning to TRBD2. Per the germline V gene, CDR1 is LGHNT and CDR2 is FRNRAP. V lost 0 bases, J lost 1 base, and 5 bases stayed unmatched. The CDR3 is 19 residues long. The CDR3 DNA follows: TGTGCTAGTGGTTTGGTAACAGGACTAGCGGGGGTGAACACCGGGGAGCTGTTTTTT. Amino acids: CASGLVTGLAGVNTGELFF.

The sample holds a few counts of this clone. V is TRBV27 and J is TRBJ1-3; no firm D call. The CDR3 spans 16 residues. CDR1 is MNHEY, CDR2 SMNVEV, per germline (reference sequence). With 2 bases removed from V and 0 bases from J, the gap between germline ends came to 11 bases. The CDR3 DNA is TGTGCCAGCAGTTTAGTCCCCCCCAACTCTGGAAACACCATATATTTT. This translates into CASSLVPPNSGNTIYF.

The chain joins TRBV6-5 to TRBJ1-1; 7 nucleotides agree with TRBD1. CDR1 is MNHEY, CDR2 SVGAGI, per germline. The CDR3 totals 14 residues. V shed 0 bases, J shed 4 bases, and the junction held 2 bases outside the gene matches. CDR3 sequence: CASSYSRGRTEAFF. CDR3 coding DNA: TGTGCCAGCAGTTACTCGAGGGGGCGCACTGAAGCTTTCTTT.

V and J are TRBV27 and TRBJ1-2, with 12 positions matching TRBD1. The germline V gene encodes CDR1 MNHEY and CDR2 SMNVEV (reference sequence). The CDR3 sequence is 16 residues long. The trim removed 5 bases at V and 8 bases at J, leaving 12 bases unmatched. CDR3 protein: CASSPGQGAHVWGYTF. The CDR3 DNA reads TGTGCCAGCAGTCCGGGACAGGGGGCCCACGTTTGGGGCTACACCTTC.

V gene TRBV27 combines with J gene TRBJ2-1, with D maybe TRBD2 (6 bases). V lost 3 bases, J lost 4 bases, and 16 bases lay in between. The CDR3 covers 16 residues. Germline assignment: CDR1 MNHEY and CDR2 SMNVEV (reference sequence). CDR3 loop: CASSFFGDLSYNEQFF. The CDR3 region has the DNA TGTGCCAGCAGTTTTTTCGGGGACTTATCTTACAATGAGCAGTTCTTC.

The rearrangement uses TRBV30 and TRBJ1-4; tentatively, D is TRBD1 (6 bases). V lost 2 bases to trimming and J lost 7 bases, with 14 bases between them. In germline, CDR1 is GTSNPN, CDR2 SVGIG (reference sequence). CDR3 length: 14 amino acids. The CDR3 nucleotides read TGTGCCTGGAGTCCAGGGGCGAGGGGTGAAAAACTGTTTTTT. It codes for CAWSPGARGEKLFF.

The chain links TRBV10-3 to TRBJ1-1, with 12 bases that match TRBD1. The junction had 6 bases not matched to a gene; V was cut back by 2 bases and J by 5 bases. From germline, CDR1 is ENHRY and CDR2 SYGVKD. This CDR3 spans 16 amino acids. The CDR3: CAISETGQGAGTEAFF. DNA of the CDR3: TGTGCCATCAGTGAGACGGGACAGGGGGCAGGAACTGAAGCTTTCTTT.

This clone showed up just a few times. The chain couples TRBV4-2 to TRBJ2-3; 7 nucleotides match TRBD2. The germline V gene encodes CDR1 LGHNA and CDR2 YNFKEQ. J lost 5 bases, V lost 5 bases, and 13 bases had no gene match. This CDR3 contains 16 residues. Here the CDR3 reads CASSSGTIKIKDTQYF. CDR3 nucleotides: TGTGCCAGCAGCTCCGGGACTATCAAGATCAAAGATACGCAGTATTTT.

The sample holds a few counts of this clone. The chain recombines TRBV29-1 with TRBJ1-2; TRBD1 is a possible D gene (6 bases). Germline V CDR1 and CDR2: SQVTM, ANQGSEA. V lost 7 bases to trimming and J lost 0 bases, with 12 bases between them. This CDR3 contains 13 residues. The CDR3 loop reads CSGGGPANYGYTF. In nucleotides, the CDR3 is TGCAGCGGGGGGGGGCCAGCTAACTATGGCTACACCTTC.